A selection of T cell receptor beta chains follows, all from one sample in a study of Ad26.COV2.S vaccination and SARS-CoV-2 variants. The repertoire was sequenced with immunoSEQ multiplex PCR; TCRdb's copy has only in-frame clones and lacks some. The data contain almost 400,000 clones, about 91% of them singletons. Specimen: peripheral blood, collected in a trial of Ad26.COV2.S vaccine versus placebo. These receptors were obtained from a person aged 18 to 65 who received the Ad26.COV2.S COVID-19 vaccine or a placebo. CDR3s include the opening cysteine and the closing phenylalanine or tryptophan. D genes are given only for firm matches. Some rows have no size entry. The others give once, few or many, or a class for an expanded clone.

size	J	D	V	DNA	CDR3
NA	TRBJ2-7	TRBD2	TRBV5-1	TGCGCCAGCAGCCCTCTAGCGGGAGGGATTTCCTACGAGCAGTACTTC	CASSPLAGGISYEQYF
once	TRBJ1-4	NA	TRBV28	TGTGCCAGCAGTTTGAGAGGGCTGGGGGAAAAACTGTTTTTT	CASSLRGLGEKLFF
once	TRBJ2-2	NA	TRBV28	TGTGCCAGCAGTTTTGTGCTTGCCGGGGAGCTGTTTTTT	CASSFVLAGELFF
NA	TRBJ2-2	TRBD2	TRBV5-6	TGTGCCAGCACCCCGGGACTAGCGGACACCGGGGAGCTGTTTTTT	CASTPGLADTGELFF
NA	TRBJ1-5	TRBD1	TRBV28	TGTGCCAGCAGTTTAGCCGGACAGGGCCTCCTTAATCAGCCCCAGCATTTT	CASSLAGQGLLNQPQHF
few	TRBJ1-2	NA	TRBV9	TGTGCCAGCAGCGTGGAAGACAGCTATGGCTACACCTTC	CASSVEDSYGYTF
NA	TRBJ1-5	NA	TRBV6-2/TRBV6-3	TGTGCCAGCAGTCCCTGGGGGCCGGGGGAAGGCAATCAGCCCCAGCATTTT	CASSPWGPGEGNQPQHF
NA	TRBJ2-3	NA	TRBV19	TGTGCCAGTAGTCAACTACATCCGGGGGTTTTGCCTAGCACAGATACGCAGTATTTT	CASSQLHPGVLPSTDTQYF
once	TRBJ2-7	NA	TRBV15	TGTGCCACCAGCAGCAGGAAGAGCTCCTACGAGCAGTACTTC	CATSSRKSSYEQYF
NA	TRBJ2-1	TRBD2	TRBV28	TGTGCCAGCAGTAGGGCGGGAGGGCGATCCTACAATGAGCAGTTCTTC	CASSRAGGRSYNEQFF
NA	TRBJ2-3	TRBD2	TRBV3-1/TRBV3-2	TGTGCCAGCAGCCAAGGGTTCCCGGGAGGCGGCACAGATACGCAGTATTTT	CASSQGFPGGGTDTQYF
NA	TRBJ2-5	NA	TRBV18	TGTGCCAGCTCCCCTCAACGGACGGGAGAGACCCAGTACTTC	CASSPQRTGETQYF
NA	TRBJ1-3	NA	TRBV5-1	TGCGCCAGCAGCTTGAATTTTGGCTTAACTGGAAACACCATATATTTT	CASSLNFGLTGNTIYF
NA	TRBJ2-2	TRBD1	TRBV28	TGTGCCAGCACGGGACAGGACACCGGGGAGCTGTTTTTT	CASTGQDTGELFF
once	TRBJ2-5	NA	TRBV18	TGTGCCAGCTCACCACTTTCGGCAGGGCGTCAAGAGACCCAGTACTTC	CASSPLSAGRQETQYF
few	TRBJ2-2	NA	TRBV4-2	TGTGCCAGCAGTCACCAAACCCGGACAGCGAACACCGGGGAGCTGTTTTTT	CASSHQTRTANTGELFF
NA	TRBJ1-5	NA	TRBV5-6	TGTGCCAGCAGCTCCCAGGGCCGACTCCAGCCCCAGCATTTT	CASSSQGRLQPQHF
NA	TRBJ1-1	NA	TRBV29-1	TGCAGCGTTGTCAGGGCGAACACTGAAGCTTTCTTT	CSVVRANTEAFF
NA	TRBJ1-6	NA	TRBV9	TGTGCCAGCAGCGTAGGCAGGGGATACAATTCACCCCTCCACTTT	CASSVGRGYNSPLHF
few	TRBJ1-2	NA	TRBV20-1	TGCAGTGCCCCAAGAGGGGGGGGCTACACCTTC	CSAPRGGGYTF
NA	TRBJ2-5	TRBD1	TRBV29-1	TGCAGCGTTATGACAGGGCGCGGGCAAGAGACCCAGTACTTC	CSVMTGRGQETQYF
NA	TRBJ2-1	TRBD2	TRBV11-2	TGTGCCAGCAGCACCCGGACTAGCGGGAGGGTGAATGAGCAGTTCTTC	CASSTRTSGRVNEQFF
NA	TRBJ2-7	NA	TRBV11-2	TGTGCCCCGCGCTGGTCTAGCGTTAGCTCCTACGAGCAGTACTTC	CAPRWSSVSSYEQYF
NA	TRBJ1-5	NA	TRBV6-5	TGTGCCAGCAAGTTGGACCCAGGGCTGCCCCAGCATTTT	CASKLDPGLPQHF
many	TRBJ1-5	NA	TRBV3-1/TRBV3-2	TGTGCCAGCAGCCATCAGGGTTTAGTTTGGCCCCAGCATTTT	CASSHQGLVWPQHF
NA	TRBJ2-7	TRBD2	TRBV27	TGTGCCAGCAGTTTAATTGCGGGAGGGGGCACCTACGAGCAGTACTTC	CASSLIAGGGTYEQYF
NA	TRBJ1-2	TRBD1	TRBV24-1	TGTGCCACCAGTGATTCGGGGACAGGGGATTATGGCTACACCTTC	CATSDSGTGDYGYTF
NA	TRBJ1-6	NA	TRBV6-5	TGTGCCAGCAGATCCGGGAGCTCCTATAATTCACCCCTCCACTTT	CASRSGSSYNSPLHF
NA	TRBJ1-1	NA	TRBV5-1	TGCGCCAGCAGCTCCGACTCAGCGACTGAAGCTTTCTTT	CASSSDSATEAFF
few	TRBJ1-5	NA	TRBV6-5	TGTGCCATCGCCCGGGACGGTGGCAATCAGCCCCAGCATTTT	CAIARDGGNQPQHF
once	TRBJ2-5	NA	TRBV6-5	TGTGCCAGCAGGCTAGAGACCCAGTACTTC	CASRLETQYF
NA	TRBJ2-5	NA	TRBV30	TGTGCCTGGAACGTACAAGAGACCCAGTACTTC	CAWNVQETQYF
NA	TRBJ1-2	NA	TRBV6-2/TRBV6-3	TGTGCCAGCAGTTACCTACTGGGGGCCCATGGCTACACCTTC	CASSYLLGAHGYTF
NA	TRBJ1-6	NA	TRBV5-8	TGTGCCAGCAGCTTTCAGGACCCAGGGCCCCTCCACTTT	CASSFQDPGPLHF
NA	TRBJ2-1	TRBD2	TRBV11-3	TGTGCCAGCTTGGACGGGGGGGCCTACAATGAGCAGTTCTTC	CASLDGGAYNEQFF
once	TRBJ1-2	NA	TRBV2	TGTGCCAGCAGTGACGGGATGAGCTATGGCTACACCTTC	CASSDGMSYGYTF
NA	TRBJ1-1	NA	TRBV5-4	TGTGCCAGCACCATGGGGGGCGAGAACACTGAAGCTTTCTTT	CASTMGGENTEAFF
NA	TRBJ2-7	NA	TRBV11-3	TGTGCCAGCAGCCCAGGGAGATTGACCCTCTACGAGCAGTACTTC	CASSPGRLTLYEQYF
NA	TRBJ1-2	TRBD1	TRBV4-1	TGCGCCAGCAGCCAAGACCCGGGGACAGGGCTACGTGGCTACACCTTC	CASSQDPGTGLRGYTF
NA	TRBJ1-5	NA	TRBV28	TGTGCCAGCAGGTCAAGCAATCAGCCCCAGCATTTT	CASRSSNQPQHF
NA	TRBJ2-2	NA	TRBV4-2	TGTGCCAGCAGCCAAGTGGACGGGGAGCTGTTTTTT	CASSQVDGELFF
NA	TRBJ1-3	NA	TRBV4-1	TGCGCCAGCAGCCAGAACCCGACTAGCTCTGGAAACACCATATATTTT	CASSQNPTSSGNTIYF
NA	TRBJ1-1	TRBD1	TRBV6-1	TGTGCCAGCAGTGAACAGGGACAGGGCCGATCTGAAGCTTTCTTT	CASSEQGQGRSEAFF
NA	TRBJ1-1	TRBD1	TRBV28	TGTGCCAGCAGACCAGGGGGGGCGAGGACTGAAGCTTTCTTT	CASRPGGARTEAFF
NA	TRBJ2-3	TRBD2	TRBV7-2	TGTGCCAGCAGCTTAGTCCCTAGCGGGGGGGATACGCAGTATTTT	CASSLVPSGGDTQYF
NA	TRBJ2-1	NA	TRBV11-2	TGTGCCAGCAGCTTTGAGGGGTACTCCTACAATGAGCAGTTCTTC	CASSFEGYSYNEQFF
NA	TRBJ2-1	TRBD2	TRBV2	TGTGCCAGCAGAGTAGCGGGAGGGCTCCCCGAGCAGTTCTTC	CASRVAGGLPEQFF
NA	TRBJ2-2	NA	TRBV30	TGTGCCTGGAGGGCACGAACGAACACCGGGGAGCTGTTTTTT	CAWRARTNTGELFF
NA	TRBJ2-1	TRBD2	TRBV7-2	TGTGCCAGCAGCCCCAGGCTAAGGGGCGGGAGAGCGGATGAGCAGTTCTTC	CASSPRLRGGRADEQFF
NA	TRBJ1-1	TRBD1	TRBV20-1	TGCAGTGCTAGTGGGACAGGGAACACTGAAGCTTTCTTT	CSASGTGNTEAFF
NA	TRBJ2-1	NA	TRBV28	TGTGCCAGCAGTTTGGTTAGGAACAATGAGCAGTTCTTC	CASSLVRNNEQFF
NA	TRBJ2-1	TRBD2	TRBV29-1	TGCAGCGTTGAAGGGGGTCCCGGGACTAGGAATGAGCAGTTCTTC	CSVEGGPGTRNEQFF
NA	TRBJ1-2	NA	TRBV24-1	TGTGCCACCGGGGAGGGCTATGGCTACACCTTC	CATGEGYGYTF